Described below is a single T cell receptor (beta chain) sequence and its context. What it binds is unknown. Its ends do not fully match the called genes, so a read error is possible. The sample comes from a study of post-analysis software for immune sequencing data. Study-wide background: Both relapsing-remitting and secondary progressive multiple sclerosis featured among the disease courses, as did progressive-relapsing multiple sclerosis.

TCR beta cDNA libraries had unique molecular identifiers. The source material, about 0.95 to 11 million T cells, gave rise to 500,000 or so cDNA molecules. TCRdb itself ran the PCR reads through MiXCR, one entry per CDR3 protein. The data hold fewer than 850,000 distinct CDR3 sequences, with around 27% observed a single time. The CDR3 length is 19 residues. Germline V gene lookup returns CDR1 SGHAT and CDR2 FQNNGV. General study findings and limits: By F measure, strong co-clustering occurred among samples prepared in the same batch. Included in a set of about five TRBV segments more frequent in patients than controls were TRBV5-6, TRBV5-1 and TRBV20-1. Multiple sclerosis was associated with a significant reduction in normalized Chao1 diversity relative to controls.

This receptor was taken from a girl aged 10 to 17 with multiple sclerosis. Sequenced: blood. The chain combines TRBV11-2 with TRBJ1-4; D not resolved. The CDR3 DNA reads TGTGCCAGCAGTTTTATCAATCTAAAGCCGGGAGCAACTAATGAAAAACGGTTTTTT. Its protein is CASSFINLKPGATNEKRFF.